The sequence of this TCR beta chain was determined in a study of T cell changes during pregnancy in multiple sclerosis. From germline, CDR1 is MNHNS and CDR2 SASEGT. CDR3 length: 15 amino acids. With V trimmed by 6 bases and J by 7 bases, 13 bases remained unmatched. Some clones are missing from TCRdb's copy, which holds only in-frame ones; the method was immunoSEQ multiplex PCR. Here the sample spans 70,000 or so clones, around nine tenths being singletons. J is TRBJ1-2 and V is TRBV6-1, with 8 bases matching TRBD1. The sample consisted of CD4+ T cells from peripheral blood mononuclear cells, taken before pregnancy. The TCR sequence derives from a female donor with multiple sclerosis, enrolled in a pregnancy study. CDR3 DNA sequence: TGTGCCAGCAGCGAGCTGGGCAGGGGGCTCGGTGGCTACACCTTC. Translated, it gives CASSELGRGLGGYTF.